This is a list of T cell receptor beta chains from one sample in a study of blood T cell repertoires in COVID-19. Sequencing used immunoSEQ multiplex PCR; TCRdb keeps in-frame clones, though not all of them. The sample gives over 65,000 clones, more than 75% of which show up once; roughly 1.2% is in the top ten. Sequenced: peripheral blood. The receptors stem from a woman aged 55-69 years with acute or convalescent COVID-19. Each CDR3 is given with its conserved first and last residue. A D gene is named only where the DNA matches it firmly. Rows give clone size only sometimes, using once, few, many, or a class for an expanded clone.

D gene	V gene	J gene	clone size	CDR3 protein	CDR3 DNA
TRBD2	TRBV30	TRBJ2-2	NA	CAWDIGGDTGELFF	TGTGCCTGGGATATTGGGGGGGACACCGGGGAGCTGTTTTTT
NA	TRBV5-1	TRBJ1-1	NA	CASSQTVASLNTEAFF	TGCGCCAGCAGCCAGACGGTAGCTTCCCTGAACACTGAAGCTTTCTTT
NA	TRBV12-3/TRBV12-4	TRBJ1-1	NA	CASSLGGVLAFF	TGTGCCAGCAGTCTAGGGGGGGTCTTAGCTTTCTTT
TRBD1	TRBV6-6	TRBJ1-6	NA	CASSYKGADSPLHF	TGTGCCAGCAGTTACAAGGGGGCCGATTCACCCCTCCACTTT
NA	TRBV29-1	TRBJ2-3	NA	CSVVYGNTQYF	TGCAGCGTTGTGTACGGGAATACGCAGTATTTT
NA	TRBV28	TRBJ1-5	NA	CASSYNPGLLRSQPQHF	TGTGCCAGCAGCTATAATCCGGGACTGTTGAGGTCTCAGCCCCAGCATTTT
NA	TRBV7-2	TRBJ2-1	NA	CASSLSGAWRNEQFF	TGTGCCAGCAGCCTTAGCGGAGCGTGGAGGAATGAGCAGTTCTTC
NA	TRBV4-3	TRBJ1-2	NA	CASSQDPRQGLYGYTF	TGCGCCAGCAGCCAAGACCCGCGGCAGGGACTCTATGGCTACACCTTC
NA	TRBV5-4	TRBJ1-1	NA	CASSFVEGTEAFF	TGTGCCAGCAGCTTCGTCGAGGGCACTGAAGCTTTCTTT
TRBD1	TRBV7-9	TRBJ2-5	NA	CASSPDRTNQETQYF	TGTGCCAGCAGCCCGGACAGGACCAACCAAGAGACCCAGTACTTC
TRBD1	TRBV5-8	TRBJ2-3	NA	CASSLGTGTDTQYF	TGTGCCAGCAGCCTGGGGACAGGCACAGATACGCAGTATTTT
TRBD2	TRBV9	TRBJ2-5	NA	CASSVERTSSGAQETQYF	TGTGCCAGCAGCGTAGAGCGAACTTCTAGCGGGGCCCAAGAGACCCAGTACTTC
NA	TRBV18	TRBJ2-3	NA	CASSTLRGPRPDTQYF	TGTGCCAGCTCTACCCTCCGGGGTCCCAGACCAGATACGCAGTATTTT
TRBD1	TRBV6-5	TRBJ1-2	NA	CASGQGPFYGYTF	TGTGCCAGCGGACAGGGTCCCTTCTATGGCTACACCTTC
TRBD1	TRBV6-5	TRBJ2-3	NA	CAIAKGARGTDTQYF	TGTGCCATCGCAAAGGGGGCGCGAGGCACAGATACGCAGTATTTT
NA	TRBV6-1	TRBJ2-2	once	CASRTQGNTGELFF	TGTGCCAGCAGAACGCAGGGGAACACCGGGGAGCTGTTTTTT
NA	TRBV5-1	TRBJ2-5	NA	CASSLRLQETQYF	TGCGCCAGCAGCTTACGACTCCAAGAGACCCAGTACTTC
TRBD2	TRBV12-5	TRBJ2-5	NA	CASGPGLAGETQYF	TGTGCTAGTGGTCCGGGACTAGCTGGGGAGACCCAGTACTTC
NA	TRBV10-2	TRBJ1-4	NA	CASGFGAGELFF	TGCGCCAGCGGGTTCGGGGCGGGGGAACTGTTTTTT
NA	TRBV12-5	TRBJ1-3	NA	CASGSDTNTIYF	TGTGCTAGTGGTTCGGACACTAACACCATATATTTT
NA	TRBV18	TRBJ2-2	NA	CASSPQLLNTGELFF	TGTGCCAGCTCACCTCAACTATTAAACACCGGGGAGCTGTTTTTT
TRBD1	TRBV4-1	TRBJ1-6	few	CASSQERQGNSPLHF	TGCGCCAGCAGCCAAGAACGACAGGGGAATTCACCCCTCCACTTT
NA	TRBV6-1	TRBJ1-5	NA	CASSEGGGDNQPQHF	TGTGCCAGCAGTGAAGGCGGGGGAGACAATCAGCCCCAGCATTTT
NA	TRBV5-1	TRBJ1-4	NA	CASSLVQGSNEKLFF	TGCGCCAGCAGCTTGGTGCAGGGATCTAATGAAAAACTGTTTTTT
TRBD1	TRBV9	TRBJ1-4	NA	CASSVSGQGHEKLFF	TGTGCCAGCAGCGTATCGGGACAGGGGCATGAAAAACTGTTTTTT
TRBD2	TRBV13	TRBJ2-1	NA	CASSSGLKDNEQFF	TGTGCCAGCAGCTCGGGACTAAAAGACAATGAGCAGTTCTTC
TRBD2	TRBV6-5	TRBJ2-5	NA	CASSPTGLASETQYF	TGTGCCAGCAGCCCGACGGGACTAGCGTCGGAGACCCAGTACTTC
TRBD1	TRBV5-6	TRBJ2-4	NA	CASSWNQGDKNIQYF	TGTGCCAGCAGCTGGAACCAGGGGGACAAAAACATTCAGTACTTC
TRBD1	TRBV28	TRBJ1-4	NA	CASSFPLQGLNEKLFF	TGTGCCAGCAGTTTCCCCTTACAGGGGCTTAATGAAAAACTGTTTTTT
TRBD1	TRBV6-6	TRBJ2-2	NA	CASSYQGQANTGELFF	TGTGCCAGCAGTTACCAAGGACAGGCGAATACCGGGGAGCTGTTTTTT
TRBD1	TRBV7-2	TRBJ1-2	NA	CASSTIGRIGQDDGYTF	TGTGCCAGCAGCACCATAGGGCGCATTGGACAGGACGATGGCTACACCTTC
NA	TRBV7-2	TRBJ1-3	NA	CASSLASFSGNTIYF	TGTGCCAGCAGCTTAGCGTCTTTCTCTGGAAACACCATATATTTT
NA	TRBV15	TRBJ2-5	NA	CATSRPSMAQYF	TGTGCCACCAGCAGACCGAGTATGGCCCAGTACTTC
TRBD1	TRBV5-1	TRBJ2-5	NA	CASSLVTGVVETQYF	TGCGCCAGCAGCTTGGTGACAGGGGTAGTGGAGACCCAGTACTTC
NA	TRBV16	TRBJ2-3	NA	CASSQSDTPSTDTQYF	TGTGCCAGCAGCCAATCAGACACACCTAGCACAGATACGCAGTATTTT
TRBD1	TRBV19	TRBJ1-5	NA	CASSRKGGRDRSIQPQHF	TGTGCCAGTAGCCGTAAAGGGGGCCGGGACAGGTCAATTCAGCCCCAGCATTTT
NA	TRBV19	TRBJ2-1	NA	CASSKIQGSSYNEQFF	TGTGCCAGTAGTAAAATCCAGGGGAGCTCCTACAATGAGCAGTTCTTC